The 27 T cell receptor beta chains below were found in one sample sequenced in a study of CD8 T cells in Susac syndrome (dated by TCRdb to the late 2010s). The library was generated by the immunoSEQ multiplex PCR assay. RNA was extracted using the RNeasy kit, and roughly 0.5 to 1 microgram was reverse transcribed with random hexamers. The public reads were reprocessed in TCRdb via fastp at Q25 and MiXCR, keeping in-frame beta chains. CDR3 protein duplicates are merged, each entry listing the most common genes and DNA. The sample yields approximately 230,000 distinct CDR3 sequences; 90% to 95% were counted once. The ten largest clones capture around 0.07% of the sample. The material sequenced was CD4+ T cells from PBMCs. The receptors shown here come from a human donor with multiple sclerosis.

The V call is TRBV25-1, the J call TRBJ2-3; 11 nucleotides line up with TRBD1. The CDR3 totals 20 residues. Germline-derived CDR1 and CDR2 are MGHDK and SYGVNS. With V trimmed by 1 base and J by 2 bases, 14 bases remained unmatched. The CDR3 loop is CASSEWDRGGKIVDTDTQYF. CDR3 DNA: TGTGCCAGCAGTGAATGGGACAGGGGGGGTAAGATAGTCGACACAGATACGCAGTATTTT.

The genes are TRBV30 and TRBJ1-3; D is undetermined. The V end was cut by 0 bases, the J end by 0 bases, with 12 bases between. The germline V gene encodes CDR1 GTSNPN and CDR2 SVGIG (reference sequence). The CDR3 runs to 16 residues. CDR3 residues: CAWSVRSVSSGNTIYF. The CDR3 bases are TGTGCCTGGAGTGTACGATCAGTGAGCTCTGGAAACACCATATATTTT.

In this sample, this clonotype turned up once. The gene calls are TRBV20-1 and TRBJ2-2; D might be TRBD2 (6 bases). The V gene lost 3 bases and the J gene lost 4 bases, with 6 bases spanning the gap. This CDR3 region has 12 residues. The germline CDR1 and CDR2 sequences are DFQATT and SNEGSKA (reference sequence). The CDR3 is CSARGGTGELFF. For the CDR3, the DNA is TGCAGTGCTAGGGGAGGCACCGGGGAGCTGTTTTTT.

This clonotype was picked up one time. V is TRBV20-1 and J is TRBJ1-1; maybe TRBD1 (6 bases). The CDR3 extends over 12 amino acids. V dropped 3 bases and J dropped 12 bases, with 17 bases sitting between them. Germline V gene data show CDR1 as DFQATT and CDR2 as SNEGSKA (reference sequence). The DNA of the CDR3 is TGCAGTGCTAGGGGGGCAAGGGGCCACCCTTTCTTT. The encoded protein is CSARGARGHPFF.

This chain connects TRBV6-1 to TRBJ2-5, with 11 positions matching TRBD2. This CDR3 is built from 18 residues. Germline lookup yields CDR1 MNHNS and CDR2 SASEGT. The V and J ends lost 5 bases and 5 bases, in that order; junction bases with no gene match: 16. The CDR3: CASSPRNSGRGVAETQYF. The DNA for the CDR3 is TGTGCCAGCAGTCCCCGCAATAGCGGGAGGGGAGTAGCGGAGACCCAGTACTTC.

The chain is built from TRBV7-8 and TRBJ1-1; D is ambiguous. The CDR3 is 12 residues long. Trimming left V 5 bases short and J 7 bases short, with 11 bases between. The V gene's germline CDR1 is SGHVS and CDR2 FQNEAQ. CDR3 residues: CASSLQFDEAFF. CDR3 coding DNA: TGTGCCAGCAGCCTCCAATTTGATGAAGCTTTCTTT.

The J gene is TRBJ2-7, the V gene TRBV5-1; D remains unclear. This CDR3 contains 13 residues. Germline CDR1 reads SGHRS; CDR2 reads YFSETQ. Trimming took off 3 bases at V and 7 bases at J, with 14 bases between the two ends. CDR3 in amino acids: CASSSNNVGEQYF. The CDR3 coding sequence is TGCGCCAGCAGCTCCAATAATGTCGGGGAGCAGTACTTC.

This rearrangement joins TRBV12-3 or TRBV12-4 to TRBJ1-4; a weak D match, TRBD1 (5 bases). V dropped 6 bases and J dropped 5 bases, with 16 bases sitting between them. The CDR3 length is 15 residues. This chain's CDR3 is CASSQDGGSNEKLFF. CDR3 DNA sequence: TGTGCCAGCAGCCAAGATGGGGGGTCCAATGAAAAACTGTTTTTT.

The chain uses TRBV6-1 and TRBJ1-5, with a tentative D call TRBD1 (6 bases). Germline CDR1 MNHNS, CDR2 SASEGT. Deletions cut 6 bases from V and 7 bases from J, with 16 bases between. There are 14 residues in the CDR3. CDR3 in amino acids: CASSFGPRGQPQHF. CDR3 DNA: TGTGCCAGCAGCTTCGGGCCGAGGGGGCAGCCCCAGCATTTT.

Only one count was recorded for this clonotype. V gene TRBV11-2 combines with J gene TRBJ2-5; D not certain. Germline lookup yields CDR1 SGHAT and CDR2 FQNNGV. The V and J ends lost 4 bases and 3 bases respectively, with 9 bases between them. The CDR3 contains 13 residues. CDR3 residues: CASSWHSEETQYF. CDR3 nucleotides: TGTGCCAGCAGCTGGCACTCCGAAGAGACCCAGTACTTC. The entire variable domain, with the rest obtained from reference TRBV11-2 and TRBJ2-5, is as follows: EAGVAQSPRYKIIEKRQSVAFWCNPISGHATLYWYQQILGQGPKLLIQFQNNGVVDDSQLPKDRFSAERLKGVDSTLKIQPAKLEDSAVYLCASSWHSEETQYFGPGTRLLVL.

The chain combines TRBV18 with TRBJ2-7, with 9 bases that match TRBD1. The CDR3 is 14 amino acids. CDR1 and CDR2 from the germline V gene are KGHSH and LQKENI. V shed 6 bases, J shed 7 bases, and the junction held 10 bases outside the gene matches. CDR3 nucleotides: TGTGCCAGCTCGCCGGGACAGGGTTCAGGAGAGCAGTACTTC. Translated, it gives CASSPGQGSGEQYF.

This clonotype was counted between two and nine times. The chain combines TRBV14 with TRBJ1-4; TRBD1 might be the D (6 bases). This CDR3 is 13 amino acids long. V lost 4 bases to trimming and J lost 5 bases, with 8 bases between them. Germline CDR1 is SGHDN and CDR2 is FVKESK. CDR3 bases: TGTGCCAGCAGCCGCGGGACAAATGAAAAACTGTTTTTT. Protein: CASSRGTNEKLFF.

The chain joins TRBV5-1 to TRBJ1-1, with TRBD1 matching 10 bases. This CDR3 comprises 15 residues. The V segment lost 4 bases and the J segment 4 bases; nucleotides outside the gene matches: 7. Per the germline V gene, CDR1 is SGHRS and CDR2 is YFSETQ. CDR3 nucleotides: TGCGCCAGCAGCGCCCGGGGACAGGGGACCACTGAAGCTTTCTTT. It yields the protein CASSARGQGTTEAFF.

The chain links TRBV20-1 to TRBJ1-6, with 10 bases fitting TRBD1. This CDR3 comprises 15 residues. CDR1 is DFQATT and CDR2 is SNEGSKA in the germline V gene (reference sequence). V lost 4 bases to trimming and J lost 9 bases; unmatched junction nucleotides: 9. CDR3 region: CSAKIPGTGASPLHF. The CDR3 DNA reads as TGCAGTGCTAAAATTCCCGGGACAGGGGCTTCACCCCTCCACTTT.

The V gene is TRBV9, the J gene TRBJ2-5; perhaps TRBD1 as D (6 bases). This CDR3 is 13 amino acids long. V was trimmed by 1 base and J by 3 bases, leaving 7 bases between them. In germline, CDR1 is SGDLS, CDR2 YYNGEE. CDR3 DNA sequence: TGTGCCAGCAGCGTATCAGGGGAAGAGACCCAGTACTTC. It specifies CASSVSGEETQYF.

The V call is TRBV6-5, the J call TRBJ2-5; no definite D call. The V gene lost 2 bases and the J gene lost 0 bases, with 13 bases spanning the gap. This CDR3 region has 16 residues. Germline-derived CDR1 and CDR2 are MNHEY and SVGAGI. CDR3 DNA: TGTGCCAGCAGTTACGCCCAGCACTCGTACCAAGAGACCCAGTACTTC. Its translation is CASSYAQHSYQETQYF.

In DNA form, the CDR3 reads TGTGCCAGCAGCCCAAGGACTAGCGGAAAATACAATGAGCAGTTCTTC. Its protein is CASSPRTSGKYNEQFF. The chain joins TRBV7-2 to TRBJ2-1, with TRBD2 identical over 10 bases. This CDR3 region has 16 residues. From germline, CDR1 is SGHTA and CDR2 FQGNSA. With 5 bases clipped from V and 4 bases from J, the junction kept 8 bases outside the gene matches.

The chain recombines TRBV5-6 with TRBJ2-5, with 7 bases matching TRBD1. The CDR3 has 13 amino acids. V dropped 5 bases and J dropped 3; count of bases not matched to a gene: 4. Germline-derived CDR1 and CDR2 are SGHDT and YYEEEE. The CDR3 region is CASRSTGEETQYF. In DNA form, the CDR3 reads TGTGCCAGCAGGTCCACAGGGGAAGAGACCCAGTACTTC.

The V call is TRBV13, the J call TRBJ1-2, with 11 bases matching TRBD1. Germline assignment: CDR1 PRHDT and CDR2 FYEKMQ (reference sequence). The trim removed 5 bases at V and 2 bases at J, leaving 13 bases unmatched. The CDR3 consists of 18 residues. The CDR3 reads CASSPQSGTGGKNYGYTF. In DNA form, the CDR3 reads TGTGCCAGCAGCCCACAATCCGGGACAGGGGGGAAAAACTATGGCTACACCTTC.

The gene calls are TRBV6-1 and TRBJ2-7, with D possibly called TRBD1 or TRBD2 (5 bases each). CDR3 length: 14 residues. Germline assignment: CDR1 MNHNS and CDR2 SASEGT. Trimming took 5 bases from V and 3 from J, leaving 14 bases between them. The CDR3 loop reads CASSPRVGGYEQYV. DNA of the CDR3: TGTGCCAGCAGTCCTCGCGTTGGGGGCTACGAGCAGTACGTC.

CDR3 coding DNA: TGTGCCAGCAACGCGGGGGGTTGGGAGACCCAGTACTTC. Protein sequence: CASNAGGWETQYF. The chain recombines TRBV3-1 with TRBJ2-5, with 8 bases aligning to TRBD2. Germline loops: CDR1 LGHDT, CDR2 YNNKEL (reference sequence). V shed 7 bases, J shed 5 bases, and the junction held 6 bases outside the gene matches. The CDR3 runs to 13 residues.

This sequence joins TRBV5-1 and TRBJ1-1; D might be TRBD1 (6 bases). The V end lost 2 bases, the J end lost 3 bases, and 8 bases lay between the germline ends. CDR1 SGHRS and CDR2 YFSETQ come from the germline V gene. The CDR3 has 13 residues. DNA for the CDR3: TGCGCCAGCAGCTTTGAGGGGGACACTGAAGCTTTCTTT. It is translated as CASSFEGDTEAFF.

The chain employs TRBV5-6 and TRBJ2-2, with D maybe TRBD2 (5 bases). Germline V gene data show CDR1 as SGHDT and CDR2 as YYEEEE. V was shortened by 1 base and J by 0 bases, with 13 bases between the two germline ends. The CDR3 contains 17 residues. The CDR3 region is CASSLIVLASNTGELFF. As DNA, the CDR3 is TGTGCCAGCAGCTTGATTGTTCTAGCTTCGAACACCGGGGAGCTGTTTTTT.

The chain is built from TRBV15 and TRBJ1-2, with D hard to call. Trimming took 0 bases from V and 5 from J, leaving 10 bases between them. This CDR3 region has 14 residues. Germline V gene data show CDR1 as LNHNV and CDR2 as YYDKDF (reference sequence). The CDR3 nucleotides read TGTGCCACCAGCAGAGATCCGGGTAGTTATGGCTACACCTTC. Amino acid sequence: CATSRDPGSYGYTF.

This sequence joins TRBV19 and TRBJ1-5, with D tentatively TRBD1 (6 bases). V shed 8 bases and J shed 3 bases, with 17 bases lying between them. The CDR3 spans 15 residues. In germline, CDR1 is LNHDA, CDR2 SQIVND (reference sequence). CDR3 coding DNA: TGTGCCAGTTATAACCCCAGGGGCGTCAATCAGCCCCAGCATTTT. It translates to CASYNPRGVNQPQHF. Combining the CDR3 with reference TRBV19 and TRBJ1-5 gives the whole variable domain DGGITQSPKYLFRKEGQNVTLSCEQNLNHDAMYWYRQDPGQGLRLIYYSQIVNDFQKGDIAEGYSVSREKKESFPLTVTSAQKNPTAFYLCASYNPRGVNQPQHFGDGTRLSIL.

The chain has TRBV4-1 and TRBJ1-5, with 7 bases matching TRBD1. The V gene's germline CDR1 is MGHRA and CDR2 YSYEKL. J was trimmed by 5 bases and V by 1 base; bases with no gene match: 2. The CDR3 has 14 residues. The CDR3 protein is CASSQGDSYQPQHF. DNA of the CDR3: TGCGCCAGCAGCCAAGGGGACAGTTATCAGCCCCAGCATTTT.

Concerning this clonotype itself: An end of the junction does not agree with germline; a read error may underlie this. The rearrangement joins TRBV7-3 to TRBJ1-5; D is unresolved. The CDR3 has 15 amino acids. In germline, CDR1 is SGHTA, CDR2 FQGTGA. CDR3 residues: CASSLTGGNNQSQHF. The CDR3 nucleotides are TGTGCCAGCAGCTTAACGGGCGGGAACAATCAGTCCCAGCATTTT.